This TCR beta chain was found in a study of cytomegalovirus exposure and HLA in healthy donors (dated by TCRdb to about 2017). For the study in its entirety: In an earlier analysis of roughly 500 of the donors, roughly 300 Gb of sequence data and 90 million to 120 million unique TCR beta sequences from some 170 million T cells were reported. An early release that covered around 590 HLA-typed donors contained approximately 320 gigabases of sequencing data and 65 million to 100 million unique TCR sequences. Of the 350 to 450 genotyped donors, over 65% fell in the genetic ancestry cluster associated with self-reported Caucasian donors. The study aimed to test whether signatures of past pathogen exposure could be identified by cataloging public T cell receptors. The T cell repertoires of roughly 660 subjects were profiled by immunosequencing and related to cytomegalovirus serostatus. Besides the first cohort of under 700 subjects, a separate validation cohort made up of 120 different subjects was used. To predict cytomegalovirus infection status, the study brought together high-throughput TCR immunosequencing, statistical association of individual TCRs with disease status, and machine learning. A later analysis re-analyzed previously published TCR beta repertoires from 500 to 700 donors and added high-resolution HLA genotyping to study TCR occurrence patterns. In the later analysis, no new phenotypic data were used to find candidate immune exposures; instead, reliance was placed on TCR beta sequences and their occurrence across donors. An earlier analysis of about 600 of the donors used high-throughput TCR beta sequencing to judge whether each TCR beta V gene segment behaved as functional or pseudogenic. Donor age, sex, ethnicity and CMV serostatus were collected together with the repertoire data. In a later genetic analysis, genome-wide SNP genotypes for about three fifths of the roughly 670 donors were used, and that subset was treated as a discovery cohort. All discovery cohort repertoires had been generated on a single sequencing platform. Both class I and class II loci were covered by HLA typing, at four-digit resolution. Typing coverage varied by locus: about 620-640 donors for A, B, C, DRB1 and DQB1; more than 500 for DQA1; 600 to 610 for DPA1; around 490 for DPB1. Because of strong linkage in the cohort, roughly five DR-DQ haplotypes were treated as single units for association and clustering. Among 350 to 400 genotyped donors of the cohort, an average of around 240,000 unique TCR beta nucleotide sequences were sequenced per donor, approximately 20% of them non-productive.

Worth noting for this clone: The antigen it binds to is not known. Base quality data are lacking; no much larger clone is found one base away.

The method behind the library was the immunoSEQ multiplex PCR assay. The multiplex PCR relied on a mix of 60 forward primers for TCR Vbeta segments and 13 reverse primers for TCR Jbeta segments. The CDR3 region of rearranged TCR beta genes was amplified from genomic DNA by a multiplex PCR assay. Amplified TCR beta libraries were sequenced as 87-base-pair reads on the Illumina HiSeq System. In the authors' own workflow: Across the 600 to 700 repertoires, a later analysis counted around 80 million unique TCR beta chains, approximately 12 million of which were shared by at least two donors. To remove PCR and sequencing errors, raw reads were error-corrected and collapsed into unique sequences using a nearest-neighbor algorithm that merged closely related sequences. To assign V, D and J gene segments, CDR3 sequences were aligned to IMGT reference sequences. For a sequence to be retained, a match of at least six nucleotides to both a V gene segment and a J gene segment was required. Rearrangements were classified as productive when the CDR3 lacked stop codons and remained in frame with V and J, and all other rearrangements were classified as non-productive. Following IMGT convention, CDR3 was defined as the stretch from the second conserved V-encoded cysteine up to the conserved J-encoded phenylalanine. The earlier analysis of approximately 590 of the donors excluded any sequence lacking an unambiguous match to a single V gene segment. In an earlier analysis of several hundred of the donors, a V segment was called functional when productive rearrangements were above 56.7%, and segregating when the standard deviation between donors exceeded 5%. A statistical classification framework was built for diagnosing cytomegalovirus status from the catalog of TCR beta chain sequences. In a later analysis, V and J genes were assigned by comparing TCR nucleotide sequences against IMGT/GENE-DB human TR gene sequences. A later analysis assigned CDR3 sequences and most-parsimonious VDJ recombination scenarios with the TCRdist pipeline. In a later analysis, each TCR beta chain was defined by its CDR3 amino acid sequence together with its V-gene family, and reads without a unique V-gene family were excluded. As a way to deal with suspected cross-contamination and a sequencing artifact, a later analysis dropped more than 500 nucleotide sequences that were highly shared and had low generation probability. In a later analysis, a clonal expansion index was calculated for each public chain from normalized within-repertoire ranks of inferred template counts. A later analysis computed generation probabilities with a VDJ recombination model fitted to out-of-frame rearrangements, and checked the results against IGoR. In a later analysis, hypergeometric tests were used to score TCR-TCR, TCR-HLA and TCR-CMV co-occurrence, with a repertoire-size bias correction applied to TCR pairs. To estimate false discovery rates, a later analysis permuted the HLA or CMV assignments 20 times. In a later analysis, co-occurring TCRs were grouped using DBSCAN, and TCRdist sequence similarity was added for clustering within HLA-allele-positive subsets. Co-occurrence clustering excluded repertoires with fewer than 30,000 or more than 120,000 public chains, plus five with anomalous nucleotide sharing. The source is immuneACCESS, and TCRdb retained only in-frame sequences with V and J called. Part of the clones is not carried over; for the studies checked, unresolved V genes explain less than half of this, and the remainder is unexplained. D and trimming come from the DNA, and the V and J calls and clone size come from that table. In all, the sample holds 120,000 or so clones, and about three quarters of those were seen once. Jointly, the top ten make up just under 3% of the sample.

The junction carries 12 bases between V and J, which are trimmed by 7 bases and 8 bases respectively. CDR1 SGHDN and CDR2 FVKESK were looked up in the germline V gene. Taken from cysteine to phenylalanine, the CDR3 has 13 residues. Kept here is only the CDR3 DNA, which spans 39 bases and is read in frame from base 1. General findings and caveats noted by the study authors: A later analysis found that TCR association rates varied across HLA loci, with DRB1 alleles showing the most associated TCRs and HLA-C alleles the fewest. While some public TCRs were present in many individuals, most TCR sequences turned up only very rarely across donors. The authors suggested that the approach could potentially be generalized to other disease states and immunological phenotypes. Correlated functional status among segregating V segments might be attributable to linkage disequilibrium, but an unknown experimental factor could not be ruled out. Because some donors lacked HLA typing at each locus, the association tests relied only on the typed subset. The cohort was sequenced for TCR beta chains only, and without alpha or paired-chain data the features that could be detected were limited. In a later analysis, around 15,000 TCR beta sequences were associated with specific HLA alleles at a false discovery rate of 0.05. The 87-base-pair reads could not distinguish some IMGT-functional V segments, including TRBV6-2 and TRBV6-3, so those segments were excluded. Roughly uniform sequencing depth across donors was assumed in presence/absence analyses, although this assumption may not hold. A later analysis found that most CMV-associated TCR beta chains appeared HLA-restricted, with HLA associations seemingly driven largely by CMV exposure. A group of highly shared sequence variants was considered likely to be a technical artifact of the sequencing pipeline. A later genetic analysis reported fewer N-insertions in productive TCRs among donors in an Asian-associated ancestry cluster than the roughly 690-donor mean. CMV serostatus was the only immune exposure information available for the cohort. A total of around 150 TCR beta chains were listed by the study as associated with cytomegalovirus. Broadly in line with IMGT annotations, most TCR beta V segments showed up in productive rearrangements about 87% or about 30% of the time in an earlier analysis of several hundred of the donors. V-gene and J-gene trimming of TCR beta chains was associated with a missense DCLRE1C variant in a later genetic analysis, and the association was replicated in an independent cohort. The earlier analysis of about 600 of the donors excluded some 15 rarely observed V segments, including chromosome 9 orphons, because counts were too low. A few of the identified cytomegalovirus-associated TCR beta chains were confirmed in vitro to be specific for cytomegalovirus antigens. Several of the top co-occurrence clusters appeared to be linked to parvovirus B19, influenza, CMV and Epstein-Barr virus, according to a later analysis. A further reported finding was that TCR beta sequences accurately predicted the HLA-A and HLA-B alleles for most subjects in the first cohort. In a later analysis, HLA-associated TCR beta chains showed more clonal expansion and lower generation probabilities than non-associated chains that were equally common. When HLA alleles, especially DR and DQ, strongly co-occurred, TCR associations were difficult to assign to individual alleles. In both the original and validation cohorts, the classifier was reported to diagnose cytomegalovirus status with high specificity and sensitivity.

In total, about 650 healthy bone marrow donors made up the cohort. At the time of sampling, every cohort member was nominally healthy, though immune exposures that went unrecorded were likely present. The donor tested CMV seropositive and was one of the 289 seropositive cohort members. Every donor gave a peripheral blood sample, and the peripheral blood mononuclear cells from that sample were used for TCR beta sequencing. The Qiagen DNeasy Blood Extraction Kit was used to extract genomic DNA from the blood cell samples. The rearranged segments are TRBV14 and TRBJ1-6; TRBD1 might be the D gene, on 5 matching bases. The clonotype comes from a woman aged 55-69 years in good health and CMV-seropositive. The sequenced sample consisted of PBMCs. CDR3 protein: CASTEGLDSPLHF. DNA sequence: TGTGCCAGCACGGAGGGGTTGGATTCACCCCTCCACTTT.